These T cell receptor beta chains were read from a single sample in a study of circulating tumor DNA in untreated peripheral T-cell lymphoma. The table came from immunoSEQ multiplex PCR; TCRdb's copy has only in-frame clones and leaves some out. The sample yields over a thousand clones, approximately 80% seen once. Sequencing was performed on tumor tissue. Receptors were obtained from a human donor with peripheral T-cell lymphoma. The CDR3 runs from the conserved cysteine through the conserved F or W. D genes are given only for firm matches. Clone size, where shown, is once, few, many, or a class for clones that have expanded.

V gene	J gene	D gene	clone size	CDR3 length	CDR3 protein	CDR3 DNA
TRBV6-8	TRBJ2-7	NA	once	17	CASSWAPDGGFSYEQYF	TGTGCCAGCAGTTGGGCGCCGGACGGAGGATTCTCTTACGAGCAGTACTTC
TRBV6-8	TRBJ2-7	TRBD2	few	14	CASSYSGRAYEQYF	TGTGCCAGCAGTTATAGCGGGAGGGCCTACGAGCAGTACTTC
TRBV19	TRBJ1-1	NA	NA	13	CASSPAVNTEAFF	TGTGCCAGTTCGCCAGCTGTGAACACTGAAGCTTTCTTT
TRBV30	TRBJ1-1	NA	NA	14	CAWRDRPLNTEAFF	TGTGCCTGGAGAGACAGGCCGTTGAACACTGAAGCTTTCTTT
TRBV12-5	TRBJ1-1	NA	NA	12	CASTYGNTEAFF	TGTGCCAGCACTTATGGGAACACTGAAGCTTTCTTT
TRBV14	TRBJ2-3	NA	NA	16	CASSLRLGGKTDTQYF	TGTGCCAGCAGCCTTCGACTAGGGGGGAAAACAGATACGCAGTATTTT
TRBV30	TRBJ1-1	NA	NA	16	CAWILTGIRGNTEAFF	TGTGCCTGGATATTGACGGGGATAAGAGGGAACACTGAAGCTTTCTTT
TRBV15	TRBJ2-3	NA	NA	14	CATSSPTGTDTQYF	TGTGCCACCAGCAGCCCGACAGGCACAGATACGCAGTATTTT
TRBV4-1	TRBJ1-2	NA	NA	14	CASSQDGGANGYTF	TGCGCCAGCAGCCAAGATGGGGGGGCGAATGGCTACACCTTC
TRBV6-1	TRBJ1-1	NA	NA	13	CASSEAENTEAFF	TGTGCCAGCAGTGAAGCGGAGAACACTGAAGCTTTCTTT
TRBV11-3	TRBJ2-7	NA	NA	15	CASSLERPNAGEQYF	TGTGCCAGCAGCTTAGAGCGTCCTAACGCGGGAGAGCAGTACTTC
TRBV6-1	TRBJ2-1	NA	NA	13	CASSEAGVGEQFF	TGTGCCAGCAGTGAAGCGGGGGTGGGTGAGCAGTTCTTC
TRBV11-3	TRBJ2-1	TRBD2	NA	17	CASSHLTGGGARNEQFF	TGTGCCAGCAGCCATCTTACTGGCGGGGGGGCTCGCAATGAGCAGTTCTTC
TRBV6-8	TRBJ2-5	NA	NA	14	CASSQYGSVETQYF	TGTGCCAGCAGTCAGTACGGGTCGGTAGAGACCCAGTACTTC
TRBV11-3	TRBJ2-7	NA	NA	14	CASSLNGPWDEQYF	TGTGCCAGCAGCTTGAACGGCCCTTGGGACGAGCAGTACTTC
TRBV19	TRBJ1-5	NA	NA	13	CASSITRGQPQHF	TGTGCCAGTAGTATCACTCGTGGTCAGCCCCAGCATTTT
TRBV4-1	TRBJ2-2	TRBD1	NA	15	CASSRTGPNTGELFF	TGCGCCAGCAGCCGGACAGGGCCGAACACCGGGGAGCTGTTTTTT
TRBV6-8	TRBJ2-2	NA	NA	13	CASSYGSTGELFF	TGTGCCAGCAGTTACGGCAGCACCGGGGAGCTGTTTTTT
TRBV19	TRBJ1-6	NA	NA	13	CASKRMVNSPLHF	TGTGCCAGTAAGCGGATGGTAAATTCACCCCTCCACTTT
TRBV6-8	TRBJ1-2	TRBD1	NA	14	CASSPRQGGYGYTF	TGTGCCAGCAGTCCACGACAGGGAGGCTATGGCTACACCTTC
TRBV28	TRBJ2-2	NA	NA	16	CASLRGPERWAGELFF	TGTGCCAGCCTCAGGGGACCTGAGAGGTGGGCCGGGGAGCTGTTTTTT
TRBV19	TRBJ1-5	NA	NA	16	CASSPNSGGLGQPQHF	TGTGCCAGTAGCCCGAACTCGGGGGGGCTGGGACAGCCCCAGCATTTT
TRBV11-3	TRBJ2-1	NA	NA	14	CASSLDLEDNEQFF	TGTGCCAGCAGCTTAGATCTCGAGGACAATGAGCAGTTCTTC
TRBV19	TRBJ1-5	TRBD1	few	15	CASSMLRQGEQPQHF	TGTGCCAGTAGTATGCTCCGACAGGGGGAACAGCCCCAGCATTTT
TRBV10-3	TRBJ1-2	NA	NA	13	CAISEKATVVDTF	TGTGCCATCAGTGAGAAGGCGACAGTTGTTGACACCTTC
TRBV11-3	TRBJ2-2	TRBD2	NA	16	CASRGTSGTNTGELFF	TGTGCCAGCAGGGGGACTAGCGGGACGAACACCGGGGAGCTGTTTTTT
TRBV11-3	TRBJ2-5	NA	NA	14	CASSLGGSQETQYF	TGTGCCAGCAGCCTGGGGGGCTCCCAAGAGACCCAGTACTTC
TRBV28	TRBJ1-4	TRBD1	NA	14	CASRSQGAGEKLFF	TGTGCCAGCAGATCCCAGGGGGCGGGGGAAAAACTGTTTTTT
TRBV18	TRBJ1-1	NA	NA	14	CASSPPVRNTEAFF	TGTGCCAGCTCACCCCCCGTCAGAAACACTGAAGCTTTCTTT
TRBV1	TRBJ1-4	NA	NA	15	CASSQGTGDNKKLFF	TGCGCCAGCAGCCAGGGTACGGGGGATAATAAAAAACTGTTTTTT
TRBV6-8	TRBJ2-5	TRBD2	NA	15	CASSDLAGSQETQYF	TGTGCCAGCAGCGACCTAGCGGGGTCCCAAGAGACCCAGTACTTC
TRBV15	TRBJ2-3	NA	NA	14	CATTLGYGTDTQYF	TGTGCCACCACGCTGGGCTACGGCACAGATACGCAGTATTTT
TRBV15	TRBJ2-7	NA	few	14	CATSRDGGVYEQYF	TGTGCCACCAGCAGAGATGGAGGAGTCTACGAGCAGTACTTC
TRBV6-8	TRBJ1-1	TRBD1	NA	15	CASSYPYRGNTEAFF	TGTGCCAGCAGTTACCCTTACAGGGGGAACACTGAAGCTTTCTTT
TRBV5-1	TRBJ2-3	TRBD2	NA	17	CASSGTSGGTSTDTQYF	TGCGCCAGCAGTGGGACTAGCGGGGGGACTAGCACAGATACGCAGTATTTT
TRBV6-8	TRBJ1-1	NA	NA	13	CASASGEVTSAFF	TGTGCCAGCGCTTCAGGGGAGGTTACGTCAGCTTTCTTT
TRBV15	TRBJ1-2	TRBD1	few	14	CATSVLGTADGYTF	TGTGCCACCAGCGTCTTAGGGACAGCAGATGGCTACACCTTC
TRBV6-8	TRBJ2-1	NA	NA	13	CASRRTGKHEQFF	TGTGCCAGCAGGCGTACAGGGAAGCATGAGCAGTTCTTC
TRBV5-1	TRBJ1-1	NA	NA	16	CASSLWHRVMDTEAFF	TGCGCCAGCAGCTTGTGGCACAGGGTAATGGACACTGAAGCTTTCTTT
TRBV28	TRBJ1-5	NA	NA	14	CASSSGGGNQPQHF	TGTGCCAGCAGCTCCGGGGGTGGCAATCAGCCCCAGCATTTT
TRBV6-8	TRBJ2-3	NA	NA	15	CASSYRGSSTDTQYF	TGTGCCAGCAGTTACCGGGGATCTAGCACAGATACGCAGTATTTT
TRBV6-8	TRBJ1-6	NA	NA	16	CASSYSHRADNSPLHF	TGTGCCAGCAGTTACTCGCACAGGGCCGATAATTCACCCCTCCACTTT
TRBV6-8	TRBJ2-1	NA	NA	13	CASSYRTALLQFF	TGTGCCAGCAGTTACCGGACTGCCCTCCTTCAGTTCTTC
TRBV7-5	TRBJ1-2	NA	NA	14	CASSSGQAAWGYTF	TGTGCCAGCAGCTCCGGACAGGCAGCTTGGGGCTACACCTTC
TRBV19	TRBJ1-3	NA	NA	16	CASSGVDTSSGNTIYF	TGTGCCAGTAGTGGGGTAGACACCAGCTCTGGAAACACCATATATTTT
TRBV28	TRBJ2-5	TRBD2	NA	16	CASSFEWGGAVETQYF	TGTGCCAGCAGTTTTGAGTGGGGAGGGGCGGTAGAGACCCAGTACTTC
TRBV11-3	TRBJ2-7	NA	once	14	CASSALGPVDEQYF	TGTGCCAGCAGCGCCTTGGGACCTGTCGACGAGCAGTACTTC
TRBV19	TRBJ2-1	NA	NA	15	CASSIPGRSYNEQFF	TGTGCCAGTTCTATCCCGGGCCGCTCCTACAATGAGCAGTTCTTC
TRBV23-1	TRBJ2-4	NA	NA	14	CASSQEDSKNIQYF	TGCGCCAGCAGCCAAGAGGACAGTAAAAACATTCAGTACTTC
TRBV28	TRBJ1-1	TRBD1	NA	14	CASTPDRFGTEAFF	TGTGCCAGCACCCCGGACAGGTTCGGCACTGAAGCTTTCTTT
TRBV29-1	TRBJ2-5	NA	NA	13	CSVEGGQAETQYF	TGCAGCGTTGAAGGGGGGCAGGCAGAGACCCAGTACTTC
TRBV14	TRBJ2-5	TRBD1	NA	13	CASSDRGSETQYF	TGTGCCAGCAGTGACAGGGGGTCAGAGACCCAGTACTTC
TRBV28	TRBJ2-7	TRBD2	NA	14	CASVTSGTLYEQYF	TGTGCCAGCGTGACTAGCGGGACCCTCTACGAGCAGTACTTC
TRBV25-1	TRBJ1-2	NA	few	15	CASSGGTLANYGYTF	TGTGCCAGCAGTGGTGGGACGTTGGCTAACTATGGCTACACCTTC
TRBV19	TRBJ2-1	TRBD2	NA	14	CASSIDRRDYRKFF	TGTGCCAGTAGTATAGATCGGAGGGACTACAGGAAGTTCTTC